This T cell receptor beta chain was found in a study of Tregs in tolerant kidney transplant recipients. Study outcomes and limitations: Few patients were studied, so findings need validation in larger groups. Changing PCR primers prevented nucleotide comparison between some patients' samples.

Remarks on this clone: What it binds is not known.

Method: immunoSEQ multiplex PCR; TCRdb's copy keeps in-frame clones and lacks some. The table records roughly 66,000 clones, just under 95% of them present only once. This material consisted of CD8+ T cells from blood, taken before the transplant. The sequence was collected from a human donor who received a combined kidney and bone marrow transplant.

CDR3 nucleotide sequence: TGTGCCAGCAGTTACGAGTTGAACTCCTACAATGAGCAGTTCTTC. It encodes CASSYELNSYNEQFF. This chain uses TRBV6-5 with TRBJ2-1, with D uncertain. Germline V gives CDR1 MNHEY, CDR2 SVGAGI. V lost 2 bases and J 0 bases, leaving 8 bases between the germline ends. The CDR3 length is 15 residues.